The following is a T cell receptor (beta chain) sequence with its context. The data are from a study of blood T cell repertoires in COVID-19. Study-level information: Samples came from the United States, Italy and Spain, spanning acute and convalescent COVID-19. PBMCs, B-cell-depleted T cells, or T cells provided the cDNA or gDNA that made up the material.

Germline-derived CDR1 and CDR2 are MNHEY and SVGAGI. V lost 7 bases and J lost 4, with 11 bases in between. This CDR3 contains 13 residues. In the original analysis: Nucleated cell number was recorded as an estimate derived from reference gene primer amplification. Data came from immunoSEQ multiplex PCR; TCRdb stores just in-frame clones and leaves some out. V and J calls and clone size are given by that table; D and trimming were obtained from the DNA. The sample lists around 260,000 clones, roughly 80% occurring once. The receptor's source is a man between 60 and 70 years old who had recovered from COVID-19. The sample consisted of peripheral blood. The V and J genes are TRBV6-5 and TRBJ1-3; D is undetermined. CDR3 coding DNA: TGTGCCAGCAAGCGCAGCTCCGGAAACACCATATATTTT. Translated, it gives CASKRSSGNTIYF.